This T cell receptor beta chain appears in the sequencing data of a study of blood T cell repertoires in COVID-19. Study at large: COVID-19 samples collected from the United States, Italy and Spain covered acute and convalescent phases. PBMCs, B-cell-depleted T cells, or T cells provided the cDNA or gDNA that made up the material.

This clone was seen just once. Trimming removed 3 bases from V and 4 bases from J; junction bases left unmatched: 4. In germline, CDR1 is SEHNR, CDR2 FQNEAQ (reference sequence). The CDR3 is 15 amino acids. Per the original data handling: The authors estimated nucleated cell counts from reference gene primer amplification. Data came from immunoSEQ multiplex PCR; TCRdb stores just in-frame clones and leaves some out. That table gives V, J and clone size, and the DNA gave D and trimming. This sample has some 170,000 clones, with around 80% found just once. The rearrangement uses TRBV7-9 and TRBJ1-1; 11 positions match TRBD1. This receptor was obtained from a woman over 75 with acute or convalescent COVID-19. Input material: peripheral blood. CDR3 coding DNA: TGTGCCAGCAGCTTGGACAGGGGGCACGGCACTGAAGCTTTCTTT. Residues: CASSLDRGHGTEAFF.